The 21 T cell receptor beta chains reported below all come from one sample, sequenced in a study of shared clonotypes between healthy human individuals. TCRdb keeps only in-frame clones here, not all; method: immunoSEQ multiplex PCR. The sample yields fewer than 500,000 clones, approximately 79% seen once. What was sequenced was PBMCs. These TCRs come from a woman aged 40 to 49 in good health. Some clones in this sample may be carry-over from other donors' samples.

This rearrangement joins TRBV20-1 to TRBJ2-7; D gene unclear. Germline assignment: CDR1 DFQATT and CDR2 SNEGSKA (reference sequence). The CDR3 has 10 residues. The germline V and J ends were trimmed by 3 bases and 9 bases, with 9 bases remaining between them. DNA for the CDR3: TGCAGTGCTAGGAAGGATGCGCAGTACTTC. It specifies CSARKDAQYF.

This clone has more than one count but fewer than ten. CDR3 nucleotide sequence: TGCGCCAGCAGCTCGGGGACTCAGAGCTCCTACGAGCAGTACTTC. This translates into CASSSGTQSSYEQYF. V is TRBV5-1 and J is TRBJ2-7; weak D call: TRBD2 (6 bases). The CDR3 has 15 amino acids. Trimming took off 3 bases at V and 0 bases at J, with 13 bases between the two ends. Germline V gene lookup returns CDR1 SGHRS and CDR2 YFSETQ.

This clone was detected once. The chain combines TRBV19 with TRBJ1-5; D not resolved. Trimming stripped 8 bases from V and 9 bases from J, with 17 bases between. Germline V gene lookup returns CDR1 LNHDA and CDR2 SQIVND (reference sequence). This CDR3 comprises 13 residues. CDR3 sequence reads: CASAIYGPSPQHF. The CDR3 DNA follows: TGTGCCAGTGCCATTTACGGCCCATCGCCCCAGCATTTT. Using reference TRBV19 and TRBJ1-5 for the parts outside the CDR3, the full variable domain is DGGITQSPKYLFRKEGQNVTLSCEQNLNHDAMYWYRQDPGQGLRLIYYSQIVNDFQKGDIAEGYSVSREKKESFPLTVTSAQKNPTAFYLCASAIYGPSPQHFGDGTRLSIL.

The chain uses TRBV11-2 and TRBJ2-7; no reliable D call. V lost 4 bases, J lost 3 bases, and 7 bases lay in between. From germline, CDR1 is SGHAT and CDR2 FQNNGV. This CDR3 is 12 amino acids long. DNA of the CDR3: TGTGCCAGCAGCTCCGGAAACTACGAGCAGTACTTC. Translating it yields CASSSGNYEQYF.

The count of this clone is one. J is TRBJ2-1 and V is TRBV5-1; the D gene is possibly TRBD2 (5 bases). The CDR3 length is 15 residues. Trimming pared 4 bases from V and 2 bases from J, leaving 13 bases between. Germline V lookup: CDR1 SGHRS, CDR2 YFSETQ. Here the CDR3 reads CASSPGVHPYNEQFF. CDR3 DNA sequence: TGCGCCAGCAGCCCCGGGGTCCACCCCTACAATGAGCAGTTCTTC.

CDR3 in amino acids: CASSDPDNYEQYF. In nucleotides, the CDR3 is TGTGCCAGCAGTGACCCTGACAACTACGAGCAGTACTTC. V and J are TRBV2 and TRBJ2-7, with unresolved D. Trimming stripped 3 bases from V and 3 bases from J, with 9 bases between. CDR1 is SNHLY, CDR2 FYNNEI, per germline. The CDR3 is made up of 13 amino acids.

The V call is TRBV7-2, the J call TRBJ2-1, with D possibly TRBD2 on 5 matching bases. CDR1 and CDR2 (germline): SGHTA, FQGNSA. The CDR3 length is 15 residues. Trimming left V 4 bases short and J 3 bases short, with 13 bases between. CDR3 loop: CASSSASRGYNEQFF. DNA for the CDR3: TGTGCCAGCAGCTCGGCGTCCCGGGGCTACAATGAGCAGTTCTTC.

The chain couples TRBV15 to TRBJ2-3, with TRBD2 matching 10 bases. The CDR3 consists of 18 residues. After removal of 0 bases from V and 1 base from J, the junction contained 7 bases not matched to a gene. Germline V gene data show CDR1 as LNHNV and CDR2 as YYDKDF (reference sequence). This CDR3 is CATSRDLGGTSGTDTQYF. CDR3 nucleotides: TGTGCCACCAGCAGAGATCTCGGAGGGACTAGCGGCACAGATACGCAGTATTTT.

A single count supports this clone. V gene TRBV7-2 combines with J gene TRBJ2-5; no clear D gene. From germline, CDR1 is SGHTA and CDR2 FQGNSA. Trimming cost V 4 bases and J 5 bases, with 8 bases left between them. The CDR3 spans 12 residues. The CDR3, as DNA: TGTGCCAGCAGCTGGAGTGGGGAGACCCAGTACTTC. As protein: CASSWSGETQYF. The full variable domain, its missing parts supplied by reference TRBV7-2 and TRBJ2-5, is GAGVSQSPSNKVTEKGKDVELRCDPISGHTALYWYRQSLGQGLEFLIYFQGNSAPDKSGLPSDRFSAERTGGSVSTLTIQRTQQEDSAVYLCASSWSGETQYFGPGTRLLVL.

This clone is a singleton in its sample. The junction does not match germline at one end; this may be a read error. The chain joins TRBV7-3 to TRBJ1-6; 9 bases fit TRBD1. The germline gives CDR1 SGHTA, CDR2 FQGTGA. There are 15 residues in the CDR3. This CDR3 is CASSLTGTGNSPLHF. For the CDR3, the DNA is TGTGCCAGCAGCCTAACCGGGACAGGGAATTCACCCCTCCACTTT.

The chain links TRBV7-2 to TRBJ2-7; 7 bases fit TRBD1. This CDR3 has 14 residues. CDR1 and CDR2 (germline): SGHTA, FQGNSA. With V trimmed by 4 bases and J by 7 bases, 10 bases remained unmatched. The CDR3 region has the DNA TGTGCCAGCAGCTCGGGGCCAGGGGGTTTGGAGCAGTACTTC. It encodes CASSSGPGGLEQYF.

The genes are TRBV10-3 and TRBJ2-7, with 9 nucleotides matching TRBD2. Germline V gene data show CDR1 as ENHRY and CDR2 as SYGVKD. Losses at the gene ends were 6 bases for V and 2 bases for J; bases not matched to a gene: 8. This CDR3 is 15 amino acids long. The CDR3 sequence: CAIRWGAGGTYEQYF. The CDR3 DNA follows: TGTGCCATCAGGTGGGGGGCGGGAGGGACCTACGAGCAGTACTTC.

The J gene is TRBJ2-7, the V gene TRBV7-9; TRBD1 agrees at 9 bases. Germline CDR1 and CDR2: SEHNR and FQNEAQ (reference sequence). The CDR3 runs 14 residues. V was pared by 3 bases and J by 3 bases, with 3 bases of the junction left unmatched. The CDR3 reads CASSFGQGYYEQYF. The CDR3 DNA follows: TGTGCCAGCAGCTTCGGACAGGGGTACTACGAGCAGTACTTC.

The rearrangement links TRBV30 to TRBJ1-3, with D unresolved. V dropped 3 bases and J dropped 2 bases, with 8 bases sitting between them. Per germline, CDR1 GTSNPN and CDR2 SVGIG (reference sequence). This CDR3 is built from 13 residues. In DNA form, the CDR3 reads TGTGCCTGGAGGGTACCTCCTGGAAACACCATATATTTT. Translated, it gives CAWRVPPGNTIYF.

This clone was counted only a few times. The chain uses TRBV28 and TRBJ1-6; D might be TRBD1 (5 bases). Germline CDR1 is MDHEN and CDR2 is SYDVKM. Trimming shortened V by 2 bases and J by 7 bases, and 9 bases separated the two germline ends. This CDR3 spans 14 amino acids. The CDR3 loop reads CASSLGTANSPLHF. For the CDR3, the DNA is TGTGCCAGCAGTTTAGGGACGGCCAATTCACCCCTCCACTTT.

The J gene is TRBJ2-1, the V gene TRBV2; TRBD2 matches at 13 bases. The CDR3 is 16 residues long. Germline loops: CDR1 SNHLY, CDR2 FYNNEI. The junction had 8 bases not matched to a gene; V was cut back by 6 bases and J by 6 bases. The CDR3, as DNA: TGTGCCAGCAGCGGAACCGGACTAGCGGGAGCCAATGAGCAGTTCTTC. It yields the protein CASSGTGLAGANEQFF.

The chain recombines TRBV4-2 with TRBJ2-7; TRBD1 might be the D (5 bases). The ends were cut back, 0 bases at V and 6 bases at J, with 18 bases in the middle. Per germline, CDR1 LGHNA and CDR2 YNFKEQ. CDR3 length: 16 residues. In DNA, the CDR3 is TGTGCCAGCAGCCAAGAACCAATTGCAGGGCTCGGCGAGCAGTACTTC. It codes for CASSQEPIAGLGEQYF.

This clone appeared a few times. CDR3 coding DNA: TGTGCCTTTGCAGTCAATGCTAATGAAAAACTGTTTTTT. Translating gives CAFAVNANEKLFF. The chain joins TRBV30 to TRBJ1-4; D remains unclear. CDR3 length: 13 residues. Germline V lookup: CDR1 GTSNPN, CDR2 SVGIG (reference sequence). Trimming shortened V by 7 bases and J by 3 bases, and 12 bases separated the two germline ends.

The chain carries TRBV27 and TRBJ1-4, with D hard to call. In germline, CDR1 is MNHEY, CDR2 SMNVEV (reference sequence). Trimming pared 7 bases from V and 8 bases from J, leaving 14 bases between. The CDR3 loop spans 13 amino acids. The CDR3 DNA reads as TGTGCCAGCATGCGTGCCCTCGGCGAAAAACTGTTTTTT. Its protein is CASMRALGEKLFF. Variable domain in full (rest from reference TRBV27 and TRBJ1-4): EAQVTQNPRYLITVTGKKLTVTCSQNMNHEYMSWYRQDPGLGLRQIYYSMNVEVTDKGDVPEGYKVSRKEKRNFPLILESPSPNQTSLYFCASMRALGEKLFFGSGTQLSVL.

The chain is built from TRBV7-2 and TRBJ2-7; 7 bases map to TRBD1. The CDR3 runs 13 residues. J gave up 9 bases and V 0 bases, and 5 bases lay outside the gene matches. Germline V gene data show CDR1 as SGHTA and CDR2 as FQGNSA. The chain's CDR3 is CASSLATGAAQYF. In DNA form, the CDR3 reads TGTGCCAGCAGCTTAGCAACAGGGGCGGCGCAGTACTTC.

Points on this clone: The sample has other DNA sequences that encode this CDR3 too. This chain uses TRBV9 with TRBJ2-1; D uncertain. The CDR3 has 14 amino acids. V was shortened by 0 bases and J by 0 bases, with 4 bases between the two germline ends. Germline-derived CDR1 and CDR2 are SGDLS and YYNGEE. In nucleotides, the CDR3 is TGTGCCAGCAGCGTAGTGAGCTCCTACAATGAGCAGTTCTTC. The encoded protein is CASSVVSSYNEQFF. The variable domain in full, completed from reference TRBV9 and TRBJ2-1, reads DSGVTQTPKHLITATGQRVTLRCSPRSGDLSVYWYQQSLDQGLQFLIQYYNGEERAKGNILERFSAQQFPDLHSELNLSSLELGDSALYFCASSVVSSYNEQFFGPGTRLTVL.